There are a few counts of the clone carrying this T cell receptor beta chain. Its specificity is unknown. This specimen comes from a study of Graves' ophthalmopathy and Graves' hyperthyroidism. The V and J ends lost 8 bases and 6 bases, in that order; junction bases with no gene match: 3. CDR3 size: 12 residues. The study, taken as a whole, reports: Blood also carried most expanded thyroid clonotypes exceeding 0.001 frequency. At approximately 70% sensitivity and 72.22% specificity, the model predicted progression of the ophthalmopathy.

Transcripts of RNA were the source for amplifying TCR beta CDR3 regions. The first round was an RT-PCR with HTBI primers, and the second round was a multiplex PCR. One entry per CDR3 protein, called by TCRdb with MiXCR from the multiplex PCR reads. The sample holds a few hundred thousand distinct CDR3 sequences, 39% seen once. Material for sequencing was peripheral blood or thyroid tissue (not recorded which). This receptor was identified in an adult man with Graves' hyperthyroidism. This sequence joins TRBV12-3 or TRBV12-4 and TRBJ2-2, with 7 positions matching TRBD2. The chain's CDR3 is CASCGGAGELFF. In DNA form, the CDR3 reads TGTGCCAGCTGTGGGGGGGCCGGGGAGCTGTTTTTT.